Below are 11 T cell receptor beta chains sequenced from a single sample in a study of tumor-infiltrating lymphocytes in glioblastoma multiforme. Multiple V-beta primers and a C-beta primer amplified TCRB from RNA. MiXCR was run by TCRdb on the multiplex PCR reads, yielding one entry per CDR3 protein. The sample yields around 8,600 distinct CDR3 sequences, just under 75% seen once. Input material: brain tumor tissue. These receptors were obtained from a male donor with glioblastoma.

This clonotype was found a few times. The CDR3 reads CSGAVHTGELFF. DNA of the CDR3: TGCAGTGGGGCGGTACACACCGGGGAGCTGTTTTTT. The chain carries TRBV29-1 and TRBJ2-2, with D perhaps TRBD1 (5 bases). The CDR3 is made up of 12 amino acids. From germline, CDR1 is SQVTM and CDR2 ANQGSEA.

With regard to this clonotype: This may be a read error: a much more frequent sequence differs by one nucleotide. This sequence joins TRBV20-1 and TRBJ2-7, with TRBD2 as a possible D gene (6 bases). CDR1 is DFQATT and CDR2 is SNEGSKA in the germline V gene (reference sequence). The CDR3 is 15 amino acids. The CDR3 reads CNASTFGSTAVEQYF. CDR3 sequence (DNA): TGCAATGCTAGCACATTCGGGAGTACGGCCGTCGAGCAGTACTTC.

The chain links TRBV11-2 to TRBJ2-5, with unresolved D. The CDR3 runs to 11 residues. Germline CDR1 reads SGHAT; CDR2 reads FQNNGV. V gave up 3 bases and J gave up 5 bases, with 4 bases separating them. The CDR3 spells CASSFYETQYF. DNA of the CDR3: TGTGCCAGCAGCTTCTACGAGACCCAGTACTTC.

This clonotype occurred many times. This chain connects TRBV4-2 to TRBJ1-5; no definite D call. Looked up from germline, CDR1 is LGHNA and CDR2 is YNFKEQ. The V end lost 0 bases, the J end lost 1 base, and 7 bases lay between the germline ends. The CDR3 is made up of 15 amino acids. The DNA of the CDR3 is TGTGCCAGCAGCCAAGATTTGGCCAGCAATCAGCCCCAGCATTTT. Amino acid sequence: CASSQDLASNQPQHF.

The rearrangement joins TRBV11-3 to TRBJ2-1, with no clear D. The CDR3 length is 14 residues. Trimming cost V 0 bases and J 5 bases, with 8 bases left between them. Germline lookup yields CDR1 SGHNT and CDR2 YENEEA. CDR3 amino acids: CASSLEGWNNEQFF. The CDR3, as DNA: TGTGCCAGCAGCTTAGAGGGGTGGAACAATGAGCAGTTCTTC.

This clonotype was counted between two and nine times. The chain's CDR3 is CASSNQETQYF. DNA of the CDR3: TGTGCCAGCAGCAACCAAGAGACCCAGTACTTC. The chain employs TRBV11-2 and TRBJ2-5; D remains ambiguous. CDR3 length: 11 residues. The V end lost 5 bases, the J end lost 0 bases, and 1 base lay between the germline ends. Germline V gene data show CDR1 as SGHAT and CDR2 as FQNNGV.

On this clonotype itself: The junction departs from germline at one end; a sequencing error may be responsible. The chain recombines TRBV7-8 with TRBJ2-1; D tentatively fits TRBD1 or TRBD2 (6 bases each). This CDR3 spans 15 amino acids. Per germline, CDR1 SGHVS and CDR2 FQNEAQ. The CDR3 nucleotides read TGTGCCAGCAGCCAGGAGTTCGGGGGCTACAATGAGCAATTCTTC. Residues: CASSQEFGGYNEQFF.

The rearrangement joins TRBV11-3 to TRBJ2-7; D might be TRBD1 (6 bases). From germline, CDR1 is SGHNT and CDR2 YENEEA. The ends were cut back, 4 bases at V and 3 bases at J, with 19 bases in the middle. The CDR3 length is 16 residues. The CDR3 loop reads CASSSTSSDRNYEQYF. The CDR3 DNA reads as TGTGCCAGCAGCTCGACCTCTTCGGACAGAAACTACGAGCAGTACTTC.

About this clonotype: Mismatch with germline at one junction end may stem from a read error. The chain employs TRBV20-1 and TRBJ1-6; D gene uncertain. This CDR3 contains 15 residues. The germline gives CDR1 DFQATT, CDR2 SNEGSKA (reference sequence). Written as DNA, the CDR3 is TGCAGTGCTAGAGGGCGGGGTTCCGTGAATCCACCCCCCCACTTC. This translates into CSARGRGSVNPPPHF.

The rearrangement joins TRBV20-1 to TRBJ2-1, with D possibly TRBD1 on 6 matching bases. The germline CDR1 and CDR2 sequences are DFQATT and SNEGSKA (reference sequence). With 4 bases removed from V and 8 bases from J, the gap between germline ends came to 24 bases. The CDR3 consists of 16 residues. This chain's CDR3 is CSANYRGRGVTDEQFF. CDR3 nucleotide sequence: TGCAGTGCTAATTATCGTGGCAGGGGTGTTACCGATGAGCAGTTCTTC.

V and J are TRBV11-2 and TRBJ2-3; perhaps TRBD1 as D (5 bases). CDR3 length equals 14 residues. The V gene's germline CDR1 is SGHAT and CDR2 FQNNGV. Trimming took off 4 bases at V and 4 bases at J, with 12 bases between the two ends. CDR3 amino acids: CASSSQQGSDTQYF. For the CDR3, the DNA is TGTGCCAGCAGCTCCCAGCAGGGCTCAGATACGCAGTATTTT.